Shown below are 19 T cell receptor beta chains from a single sample sequenced in a study of blood T cell repertoires in COVID-19. TCRdb keeps only in-frame clones here, not all; method: immunoSEQ multiplex PCR. The data show around 120,000 clones, roughly nine tenths seen once. Sequencing was performed on peripheral blood. All receptors derive from a man aged 65-85 years who had recovered from COVID-19.

This clone has a handful of counts. This rearrangement joins TRBV5-4 to TRBJ2-7; no definite D call. This CDR3 is 15 amino acids long. The germline V and J ends were trimmed by 2 bases and 2 bases, with 14 bases remaining between them. Looked up from germline, CDR1 is SGHNT and CDR2 is YYREEE (reference sequence). The chain's CDR3 is CASSLGGDSTYEQYF. The CDR3 DNA reads as TGTGCCAGCAGCTTAGGCGGAGATTCTACCTACGAGCAGTACTTC.

V is TRBV2 and J is TRBJ1-6; D not resolved. Trimming removed 3 bases from V and 9 bases from J, with 18 bases in between. The CDR3 has 16 residues. The germline gives CDR1 SNHLY, CDR2 FYNNEI. CDR3 protein: CASSDGSLRGSSPLHF. The CDR3, as DNA: TGTGCCAGCAGTGACGGCTCATTAAGAGGTAGTTCACCCCTCCACTTT.

The chain combines TRBV4-3 with TRBJ2-3, with 11 bases aligning to TRBD2. After removal of 4 bases from V and 2 bases from J, the junction contained 8 bases not matched to a gene. The CDR3 loop spans 17 amino acids. Germline loops: CDR1 LGHNA, CDR2 YSLEER. CDR3 sequence (DNA): TGCGCCAGCAGCCCACTGGAGACTAGCGGGATCACAGATACGCAGTATTTT. This gives the protein CASSPLETSGITDTQYF.

This chain links TRBV2 with TRBJ2-5; the D gene is possibly TRBD2 (5 bases). V dropped 2 bases and J dropped 5 bases, with 18 bases sitting between them. The CDR3 loop spans 16 amino acids. Germline V gives CDR1 SNHLY, CDR2 FYNNEI. CDR3 sequence reads: CASSETGSSGTETQYF. The CDR3 DNA is TGTGCCAGCAGTGAAACCGGGTCCAGCGGTACGGAGACCCAGTACTTC.

This rearrangement joins TRBV7-2 to TRBJ1-6; unclear D gene. Germline lookup yields CDR1 SGHTA and CDR2 FQGNSA. The CDR3 length is 15 residues. V shed 2 bases and J shed 7 bases, with 12 bases lying between them. The CDR3 region has the DNA TGTGCCAGCAGCTTACGCTCCCTCCGGAATTCACCCCTCCACTTT. Translated: CASSLRSLRNSPLHF.

This clone appeared a single time. The chain uses TRBV1 and TRBJ2-3; TRBD2, as called in the table, went unchecked against the DNA. TRBV1 is shown as a pseudogene. CDR3 length: 11 amino acids. DNA of the CDR3: TGCACCAGCAGGCGCTTTGATACGCAGTATTTT. Translation gives CTSRRFDTQYF.

V and J are TRBV25-1 and TRBJ2-3; D gene uncertain. Germline CDR1 MGHDK, CDR2 SYGVNS. The CDR3 consists of 14 residues. The V gene lost 2 bases and the J gene lost 2 bases, with 8 bases spanning the gap. CDR3 protein: CASSEITNTDTQYF. CDR3 sequence (DNA): TGTGCCAGCAGTGAAATCACTAACACAGATACGCAGTATTTT.

This chain connects TRBV2 to TRBJ2-3, with 13 bases matching TRBD2. Germline loops: CDR1 SNHLY, CDR2 FYNNEI. J lost 4 bases, V lost 5 bases, and 9 bases had no gene match. The CDR3 loop spans 17 amino acids. CDR3 DNA sequence: TGTGCCAGCAGTAAGACTCCACTAGCGGGAGGGCCAGATACGCAGTATTTT. Translated: CASSKTPLAGGPDTQYF.

The CDR3 loop is CSANDRVTIGSPLHF. The CDR3 DNA is TGCAGTGCTAATGACAGGGTAACTATAGGTTCACCCCTCCACTTT. The J gene is TRBJ1-6, the V gene TRBV20-1, with 7 bases identical to TRBD1. The CDR3 runs 15 residues. With 4 bases clipped from V and 9 bases from J, the junction kept 12 bases outside the gene matches. Germline values: CDR1 DFQATT, CDR2 SNEGSKA (reference sequence).

This chain links TRBV5-1 with TRBJ1-2; tentative D call: TRBD1 (5 bases). Trimming pared 4 bases from V and 4 bases from J, leaving 23 bases between. The CDR3 has 17 residues. Germline CDR1 is SGHRS and CDR2 is YFSETQ. Here the CDR3 reads CASSLGGDGRSGYGYTF. The DNA of the CDR3 is TGCGCCAGCAGCCTGGGCGGGGACGGCCGTTCCGGCTATGGCTACACCTTC.

The genes are TRBV7-6 and TRBJ1-1; no clear D gene. CDR1 SGHVS and CDR2 FNYEAQ come from the germline V gene. Trimming removed 2 bases at V and 7 bases at J, with 17 bases between. The CDR3 loop spans 15 amino acids. This chain's CDR3 is CASSLIGPNFNEAFF. DNA for the CDR3: TGTGCCAGCAGCTTAATTGGGCCGAACTTCAATGAAGCTTTCTTT.

This rearrangement joins TRBV7-3 to TRBJ2-7, with a weak D call TRBD1 (6 bases). The germline V and J ends were trimmed by 5 bases and 6 bases, with 17 bases remaining between them. The germline gives CDR1 SGHTA, CDR2 FQGTGA. CDR3 size: 14 residues. CDR3 bases: TGTGCCAGCAGCCAAAGCGGTGAAGGGGGCGAGCAGTACTTC. It specifies CASSQSGEGGEQYF. The variable domain in full, with the rest retrieved from reference TRBV7-3 and TRBJ2-7, is GAGVSQTPSNKVTEKGKYVELRCDPISGHTALYWYRQSLGQGPEFLIYFQGTGAADDSGLPNDRFFAVRPEGSVSTLKIQRTERGDSAVYLCASSQSGEGGEQYFGPGTRLTVT.

This clone has a single count. The chain links TRBV7-6 to TRBJ2-3; 9 positions match TRBD1. Trimming took 2 bases from V and 5 from J; bases not matched to a gene: 2. The CDR3 loop spans 14 amino acids. Germline V lookup: CDR1 SGHVS, CDR2 FNYEAQ. The CDR3 DNA follows: TGTGCCAGCAGCTTAAACAGGGGGCGAGATACGCAGTATTTT. It is translated as CASSLNRGRDTQYF.

The rearrangement links TRBV7-9 to TRBJ2-1; 7 bases agree with TRBD2. The CDR3 runs 16 residues. Germline CDR1 and CDR2: SEHNR and FQNEAQ (reference sequence). The ends lost 1 base at V and 8 bases at J; junction bases unmatched: 11. In DNA, the CDR3 is TGTGCCAGCAGCTTAGATGTGGGAGGGCCTCCCGATGAGCAGTTCTTC. Translating it yields CASSLDVGGPPDEQFF.

In its sample, this clone was seen a few times. This rearrangement joins TRBV10-3 to TRBJ2-2; perhaps TRBD1 as D (5 bases). V lost 0 bases, J lost 5 bases, and 10 bases lay in between. This CDR3 is 15 amino acids long. Germline CDR1 and CDR2: ENHRY and SYGVKD. The CDR3 sequence is CAISESSGLTGELFF. In DNA, the CDR3 is TGTGCCATCAGTGAGTCGTCAGGGCTTACCGGGGAGCTGTTTTTT.

This clone came up once. The rearrangement joins TRBV27 to TRBJ2-3; 10 nucleotides align to TRBD2. Looked up from germline, CDR1 is MNHEY and CDR2 is SMNVEV (reference sequence). J was trimmed by 5 bases and V by 2 bases; bases with no gene match: 10. The CDR3 covers 17 residues. For the CDR3, the DNA is TGTGCCAGCAGTTTACAGTACCTAGCGGGGGTGGGAGATACGCAGTATTTT. Translated: CASSLQYLAGVGDTQYF.

This clone was recorded only once. DNA of the CDR3: TGTGCCAGCAGGCAGGGGCGCGGGGAGACCCAGTACTTC. It yields the protein CASRQGRGETQYF. V is TRBV2 and J is TRBJ2-5, with a possible D match to TRBD1 (6 bases). Germline V gene sequence: CDR1 SNHLY, CDR2 FYNNEI. The ends were cut back, 6 bases at V and 5 bases at J, with 13 bases in the middle. The CDR3 length is 13 residues.

This chain links TRBV5-1 with TRBJ2-1; TRBD1 aligns across 8 bases. The CDR3 loop spans 15 amino acids. V lost 4 bases and J lost 9; bases outside the gene matches: 12. Germline values: CDR1 SGHRS, CDR2 YFSETQ. The CDR3 bases are TGCGCCAGCAGCCTTTGGACAGGGTCTGGGGGTGAGCAGTTCTTC. Protein sequence: CASSLWTGSGGEQFF.

J is TRBJ1-2 and V is TRBV3-1 (or the pseudogene TRBV3-2); the D gene is possibly TRBD1 (6 bases). Trimming removed 8 bases from V and 8 bases from J, with 15 bases in between. The CDR3 spans 12 residues. In germline, CDR1 is LGHDT, CDR2 YNNKEL (reference sequence). Here the CDR3 reads CASGGPLDGYTF. CDR3 coding DNA: TGTGCCAGCGGGGGCCCCTTAGACGGCTACACCTTC.